These 22 T cell receptor beta chains came from one sample sequenced in a study of T cells expressing NK-cell markers. TCRdb re-called the 5' RACE reads and gives one entry per CDR3 protein, without DNA. The listing contains over 100,000 distinct CDR3 sequences. Input material: blood T cells: a sorted CD56 or NKG2C T cell subset, CD4+ or CD8+ T cells, or bulk PBMC T cells (not recorded which). These receptors all come from a woman between 18 and 75 years old in good health.

The chain has TRBV15 and TRBJ2-7; TCRdb's D call, TRBD1, is unchecked because there is no DNA. There are 13 residues in the CDR3. Germline CDR1 and CDR2: LNHNV and YYDKDF (reference sequence). CDR3: CATGLASSYEQYF.

The J gene is TRBJ2-7, the V gene TRBV5-6; absent DNA, TCRdb's TRBD2 call cannot be checked. Germline loops: CDR1 SGHDT, CDR2 YYEEEE. The CDR3 is 14 amino acids. CDR3 residues: CASSGVEGIYEQYF.

V and J are TRBV27 and TRBJ1-1; TCRdb designates TRBD1, a call that cannot be tested without DNA. There are 14 residues in the CDR3. Germline-derived CDR1 and CDR2 are MNHEY and SMNVEV (reference sequence). The chain's CDR3 is CASSWGAGATEAFF.

This rearrangement joins TRBV12-3 or TRBV12-4 to TRBJ2-3. This CDR3 is 15 amino acids long. The CDR3 sequence is CASSRKTPSTDTQYF.

The chain combines TRBV5-5 with TRBJ1-5. The germline gives CDR1 SGHKS, CDR2 YYEKEE (reference sequence). This CDR3 comprises 16 residues. Here the CDR3 reads CASSPGPERSNQPQHF.

CDR3 protein: CSASLIGTMNTEAFF. V and J are TRBV20-1 and TRBJ1-1. The CDR3 runs to 15 residues. CDR1 is DFQATT, CDR2 SNEGSKA, per germline (reference sequence).

The chain has TRBV4-2 and TRBJ2-4; the D call from TCRdb, TRBD1, cannot be confirmed without DNA. The CDR3 consists of 13 residues. Germline CDR1 is LGHNA and CDR2 is YNFKEQ. The CDR3 protein is CASSQDLGGTLYF.

CDR3 region: CASSWSRAHEQYF. The V and J genes are TRBV7-2 and TRBJ2-7. The germline V gene encodes CDR1 SGHTA and CDR2 FQGNSA. This CDR3 is built from 13 residues.

The rearrangement uses TRBV7-7 and TRBJ2-5; checking the TCRdb D call of TRBD1 is not possible without DNA. Per germline, CDR1 SSHAT and CDR2 FNYEAQ (reference sequence). This CDR3 is built from 13 residues. The CDR3 reads CASSPGAQETQYF.

The chain recombines TRBV7-2 with TRBJ1-2; TCRdb's D call of TRBD1 is untestable without DNA. The CDR3 covers 12 residues. Germline V gene lookup returns CDR1 SGHTA and CDR2 FQGNSA. CDR3 sequence: CASSLEQGGYTF.

The chain couples TRBV6-1 to TRBJ2-3. CDR3 length: 14 residues. From germline, CDR1 is MNHNS and CDR2 SASEGT. CDR3 amino acids: CASRISIRTDTQYF.

The chain joins TRBV6-4 to TRBJ2-2; TCRdb calls TRBD2, which cannot be checked without DNA. Germline V gene lookup returns CDR1 MRHNA and CDR2 SNTAGT. This CDR3 is built from 16 residues. The CDR3 sequence is CASKISGGPNTGELFF.

This chain joins TRBV7-8 and TRBJ2-3; absent DNA, TCRdb's TRBD2 call cannot be checked. The V gene's germline CDR1 is SGHVS and CDR2 FQNEAQ. The CDR3 is 14 residues long. CDR3 loop: CASGTSRYTDTQYF.

The CDR3 loop reads CASSEGEGRYEQYF. This rearrangement joins TRBV18 to TRBJ2-7; lacking DNA, the TRBD2 call made by TCRdb goes unchecked. The CDR3 contains 14 residues. The germline gives CDR1 KGHSH, CDR2 LQKENI.

The chain couples TRBV20-1 to TRBJ2-7. Germline loops: CDR1 DFQATT, CDR2 SNEGSKA (reference sequence). CDR3 length: 14 residues. The chain's CDR3 is CSASGWHSPYEQYF.

J is TRBJ1-1 and V is TRBV27. Germline V gene data show CDR1 as MNHEY and CDR2 as SMNVEV (reference sequence). The CDR3 has 13 amino acids. CDR3 region: CASSLSGSNPAFF.

The chain couples TRBV14 to TRBJ2-7. Germline V CDR1 and CDR2: SGHDN, FVKESK. This CDR3 comprises 14 residues. This CDR3 is CASSQGSESYEQYF.

The genes are TRBV20-1 and TRBJ2-7. The germline gives CDR1 DFQATT, CDR2 SNEGSKA (reference sequence). CDR3 length: 13 residues. CDR3 residues: CSPREDSSYEQYF.

The chain combines TRBV11-2 with TRBJ1-3. The CDR3 has 16 residues. In germline, CDR1 is SGHAT, CDR2 FQNNGV. CDR3 sequence reads: CASSLDVGSSGNTIYF.

The chain recombines TRBV30 with TRBJ2-1; as DNA is missing, the TRBD2 call by TCRdb cannot be tested. The CDR3 spans 11 residues. The V gene's germline CDR1 is GTSNPN and CDR2 SVGIG (reference sequence). The CDR3 reads CARTSGDEQFF. The full variable domain, completed using reference TRBV30 and TRBJ2-1, is SQTIHQWPATLVQPVGSPLSLECTVEGTSNPNLYWYRQAAGRGLQLLFYSVGIGQISSEVPQNLSASRPQDRQFILSSKKLLLSDSGFYLCARTSGDEQFFGPGTRLTVL.

The chain has TRBV19 and TRBJ2-1; lacking DNA, the TRBD1 call made by TCRdb goes unchecked. This CDR3 is built from 13 residues. The germline V gene has CDR1 LNHDA and CDR2 SQIVND (reference sequence). CDR3: CASRLRDSNEQFF.

This rearrangement joins TRBV20-1 to TRBJ1-6. CDR1 DFQATT and CDR2 SNEGSKA come from the germline V gene (reference sequence). The CDR3 contains 14 residues. This CDR3 reads CSARTGGRNSPLHF.